What follows is one TCR beta chain and its context. The data were taken from a study of T cell responses to AZD1222 COVID-19 vaccine. Some clones are missing from TCRdb's copy, which holds only in-frame ones; the method was immunoSEQ multiplex PCR. The sample includes 130,000 to 150,000 clones, roughly 90% of them seen just once. The CDR3 spans 16 residues. Trimming stripped 6 bases from V and 4 bases from J, with 19 bases between. Germline CDR1 is MNHEY and CDR2 is SMNVEV (reference sequence). This rearrangement joins TRBV27 to TRBJ1-3; D uncertain. This TCR was sampled from an adult who received the MenACWY meningococcal vaccine as a control. Sequenced material: peripheral blood, taken 28 days after the second dose of the MenACWY control vaccine. CDR3 nucleotides: TGTGCCAGCAGCCCCTGGACCTCCCGGCACGGAAACACCATATATTTT. The encoded protein is CASSPWTSRHGNTIYF.